These 30 T cell receptor beta chains share one sample of origin, sequenced in a study of breast tumors, draining lymph nodes, adjacent tissues. The lymph nodes were axillary draining lymph nodes from breast cancer patients. TCRdb re-analysed the multiplex PCR reads in MiXCR, keeping a single row per CDR3 protein. The table has about 230,000 distinct CDR3 sequences, about 32% seen once. Sequencing was performed on axillary lymph node tissue. These receptors all come from a female donor with breast cancer. Some clones in this sample may be carry-over from other donors' samples.

This clonotype has at least ten counts. The chain carries TRBV7-9 and TRBJ2-1, with D perhaps matching TRBD2 (6 bases). The V gene lost 7 bases and the J gene lost 0 bases, with 13 bases spanning the gap. CDR3 length equals 15 residues. The germline V gene has CDR1 SEHNR and CDR2 FQNEAQ (reference sequence). CDR3 protein: CASTDSTSSYNEQFF. CDR3 DNA: TGTGCCAGCACCGACTCGACTAGCTCCTACAATGAGCAGTTCTTC.

Of note for this clonotype: It may be a read error: a sequence one base away is much more abundant. The chain combines TRBV5-8 with TRBJ2-7, with D possibly TRBD2 on 7 matching bases. The CDR3 extends over 14 amino acids. V lost 2 bases, J lost 3 bases, and 12 bases lay in between. CDR1 SGHTS and CDR2 YDEGEE come from the germline V gene. DNA of the CDR3: TGTGCCAGCAGCTTTGCGGGGGCGCGCTACGAGCAGTACTTC. Its translation: CASSFAGARYEQYF. The complete variable domain, with remaining parts taken from reference TRBV5-8 and TRBJ2-7, reads EAGVTQSPTHLIKTRGQQATLRCSPISGHTSVYWYQQALGLGLQFLLWYDEGEERNRGNFPPRFSGRQFPNYSSELNVNALELEDSALYLCASSFAGARYEQYFGPGTRLTVT.

The table lists this clonotype with many counts. The V gene is TRBV7-3, the J gene TRBJ1-1; D not resolved. The germline gives CDR1 SGHTA, CDR2 FQGTGA. Trimming stripped 5 bases from V and 7 bases from J, with 14 bases between. This CDR3 comprises 13 residues. CDR3 residues: CASSPRWGGEAFF. The CDR3 coding sequence is TGTGCCAGCAGCCCTCGGTGGGGTGGTGAAGCTTTCTTT.

The chain joins TRBV4-3 to TRBJ2-3; possibly TRBD2 for D (6 bases). Looked up from germline, CDR1 is LGHNA and CDR2 is YSLEER. Trimming removed 7 bases from V and 2 bases from J, with 13 bases in between. The CDR3 is made up of 14 amino acids. This chain's CDR3 is CASTQTSPTDTQYF. The DNA of the CDR3 is TGCGCCAGCACCCAGACTAGTCCCACAGATACGCAGTATTTT.

This clonotype was counted ten times or more. The genes are TRBV4-1 and TRBJ1-3; D not certain. The V and J ends lost 4 bases and 2 bases respectively, with 6 bases between them. Looked up from germline, CDR1 is MGHRA and CDR2 is YSYEKL. This CDR3 region has 13 residues. CDR3 residues: CASSPLPGNTIYF. The CDR3 DNA is TGCGCCAGCAGCCCGCTTCCTGGAAACACCATATATTTT.

This clonotype showed up just a few times. The chain combines TRBV2 with TRBJ1-6, with 7 bases that match TRBD1. The germline V gene encodes CDR1 SNHLY and CDR2 FYNNEI. V was clipped by 6 bases and J by 7 bases; unmatched bases: 6. The length of the CDR3 is 14 residues. The CDR3 reads CASSPTGWNSPLHF. CDR3 coding DNA: TGTGCCAGCAGCCCGACAGGGTGGAATTCACCCCTCCACTTT.

The sample holds many counts of this clonotype. V is TRBV20-1 and J is TRBJ1-1; D remains unclear. This CDR3 contains 12 residues. Germline lookup yields CDR1 DFQATT and CDR2 SNEGSKA (reference sequence). V lost 0 bases and J lost 10, with 12 bases in between. For the CDR3, the DNA is TGCAGTGCTAGAGATGGCCCGGCTCTAGCTTTCTTT. The encoded protein is CSARDGPALAFF.

CDR3 sequence (DNA): TGTGCCAGCTACATAGGGGGTTACGAGCAGTACTTC. This sequence encodes CASYIGGYEQYF. The rearrangement links TRBV6-1 to TRBJ2-7, with a tentative D call TRBD1 (6 bases). CDR3 length: 12 amino acids. Germline V gene data show CDR1 as MNHNS and CDR2 as SASEGT. With 8 bases removed from V and 4 bases from J, the gap between germline ends came to 12 bases.

This clonotype was counted ten times or more. The V call is TRBV28, the J call TRBJ2-1; D is tentatively TRBD1 or TRBD2 (5 bases each). There are 13 residues in the CDR3. Per germline, CDR1 MDHEN and CDR2 SYDVKM. V gave up 7 bases and J gave up 10 bases, with 17 bases separating them. Here the CDR3 DNA reads TGTGCCAGCACCAGGGCAGGGTCGGGGGAGCAGTTCTTC. Protein product: CASTRAGSGEQFF.

The J gene is TRBJ1-1, the V gene TRBV12-3 or TRBV12-4; TRBD1 might be the D (6 bases). V lost 6 bases, J lost 5 bases, and 13 bases lay in between. This CDR3 region has 13 residues. The CDR3 DNA is TGTGCCAGCAGCACACAACAGGGAACTGAAGCTTTCTTT. Translated: CASSTQQGTEAFF.

This clonotype was counted at least ten times. The rearrangement joins TRBV11-2 to TRBJ2-3, with 9 bases identical to TRBD2. The CDR3 contains 15 residues. The germline CDR1 and CDR2 sequences are SGHAT and FQNNGV. The ends lost 5 bases at V and 2 bases at J; junction bases unmatched: 5. The CDR3: CASSPWTSATDTQYF. CDR3 nucleotides: TGTGCCAGCAGCCCCTGGACTAGCGCCACAGATACGCAGTATTTT.

This clonotype was seen repeatedly, ten times or more. The chain combines TRBV6-6 with TRBJ2-7; 7 bases agree with TRBD2. Unmatched junction bases numbered 7, after V lost 8 bases and J lost 3 bases. Germline V gene data show CDR1 as MNHNY and CDR2 as SVGAGI (reference sequence). The CDR3 has 13 residues. The CDR3 is CASFSGGLYEQYF. CDR3 DNA: TGTGCCAGCTTCTCGGGAGGCCTCTACGAGCAGTACTTC.

At least ten counts were recorded for this clonotype. This chain links TRBV5-1 with TRBJ2-4, with 10 bases fitting TRBD2. CDR1 SGHRS and CDR2 YFSETQ come from the germline V gene. With 3 bases clipped from V and 9 bases from J, the junction kept 12 bases outside the gene matches. CDR3 size: 16 residues. The CDR3 loop reads CASSSSGSGPASIQYF. The CDR3 DNA reads as TGCGCCAGCAGCTCTAGCGGGAGTGGCCCGGCGTCCATTCAGTACTTC.

The table lists this clonotype with a few counts. This chain uses TRBV27 with TRBJ2-3, with TRBD2 matching over 14 bases. CDR3 length equals 17 residues. Germline CDR1 MNHEY, CDR2 SMNVEV (reference sequence). The V and J ends lost 5 bases and 0 bases, in that order; junction bases with no gene match: 4. The CDR3 nucleotides are TGTGCCAGCAGTCACGGGACTAGCGGGAGCAGCACAGATACGCAGTATTTT. Translation gives CASSHGTSGSSTDTQYF.

The chain is built from TRBV11-3 and TRBJ2-1; 12 bases line up with TRBD2. The CDR3 consists of 15 residues. Losses at the gene ends were 3 bases for V and 9 bases for J; bases not matched to a gene: 6. Germline CDR1 SGHNT, CDR2 YENEEA. CDR3 sequence: CASSFSLAGGTEQFF. The CDR3 coding sequence is TGTGCCAGCAGCTTTAGTCTAGCGGGAGGGACTGAGCAGTTCTTC.

This clonotype was found many times. The rearrangement joins TRBV6-5 to TRBJ1-5; the D gene is possibly TRBD1 (5 bases). The CDR3 runs to 13 residues. Germline assignment: CDR1 MNHEY and CDR2 SVGAGI. Trimming took 10 bases from V and 5 from J, leaving 15 bases between them. The CDR3 is CANRQRDYQPQHF. CDR3 nucleotides: TGTGCCAACCGACAGCGGGACTATCAGCCCCAGCATTTT.

This clonotype appeared many times. This rearrangement joins TRBV19 to TRBJ2-1, with 15 bases matching TRBD2. CDR3 length: 19 amino acids. V was pared by 7 bases and J by 0 bases, with 10 bases of the junction left unmatched. The germline V gene encodes CDR1 LNHDA and CDR2 SQIVND (reference sequence). The CDR3 is CASTPGLAGGRSSYNEQFF. The CDR3 DNA reads TGTGCCAGTACCCCGGGACTAGCGGGAGGCAGGAGCTCCTACAATGAGCAGTTCTTC.

This clonotype was counted many times. The rearrangement links TRBV3-2 to TRBJ1-3. TRBV3-2 is deemed a pseudogene. The CDR3 spans 16 residues. The CDR3 bases are TGTGCCAGCAGCCTACCCTCAGTATCCTCTGGAAACACCATATATTTT. Residues: CASSLPSVSSGNTIYF.

This clonotype was picked up one time. A much larger clone differs by one base, so this may be a read error. The chain combines TRBV6-1 with TRBJ2-3; D is perhaps TRBD2 (6 bases). There are 16 residues in the CDR3. The germline gives CDR1 MNHNS, CDR2 SASEGT. The CDR3 loop reads CAGSPTGTSPLDTQYF. The CDR3 region has the DNA TGTGCCGGCAGCCCGACCGGGACTTCTCCTTTGGATACGCAGTATTTT.

This clonotype was seen at least ten times. The chain combines TRBV3-1 with TRBJ1-2, with 9 bases fitting TRBD1. V trimming: 4 bases; J trimming: 8 bases; junction bases outside the gene matches: 17. In germline, CDR1 is LGHDT, CDR2 YNNKEL (reference sequence). The CDR3 contains 17 residues. The CDR3 coding sequence is TGTGCCAGCAGCCGCCAGGTCCAGACAGGGGGAAAGCAAGGCTACACCTTC. As protein: CASSRQVQTGGKQGYTF.

This clonotype occurred once. The chain links TRBV7-9 to TRBJ1-2; possibly TRBD1 for D (5 bases). CDR1 is SEHNR, CDR2 FQNEAQ, per germline (reference sequence). CDR3 length: 12 amino acids. V lost 3 bases to trimming and J lost 6 bases, with 8 bases between them. This CDR3 reads CASSFGGDGYTF. In nucleotides, the CDR3 is TGTGCCAGCAGCTTTGGGGGTGATGGCTACACCTTC.

This clonotype appeared once. Here the CDR3 DNA reads TGTGCCAGCACAGGACAGGGGGCCTCTCAGCCCCAGCATTTT. As protein: CASTGQGASQPQHF. This chain uses TRBV2 with TRBJ1-5; 11 bases are a match to TRBD1. Germline trimming cut 7 bases from V and 6 bases from J; bases unmatched to any gene: 5. The germline V gene has CDR1 SNHLY and CDR2 FYNNEI. This CDR3 has 14 amino acids.

This clonotype was recorded at least ten times. This chain joins TRBV7-9 and TRBJ2-1; D gene ambiguous. This CDR3 has 11 residues. The V end was cut by 7 bases, the J end by 10 bases, with 11 bases between. Looked up from germline, CDR1 is SEHNR and CDR2 is FQNEAQ (reference sequence). The CDR3 DNA follows: TGTGCCAGCACTCGAGGTCAGGAGCAGTTCTTC. It translates to CASTRGQEQFF.

The chain employs TRBV5-1 and TRBJ1-2, with D uncertain. The CDR3 loop spans 13 amino acids. The germline V gene has CDR1 SGHRS and CDR2 YFSETQ. Trimming removed 0 bases from V and 1 base from J, with 4 bases in between. The CDR3 loop is CASSLDNNYGYTF. The CDR3, as DNA: TGCGCCAGCAGCTTGGACAATAACTATGGCTACACCTTC. Complete variable domain (other parts from reference TRBV5-1 and TRBJ1-2): KAGVTQTPRYLIKTRGQQVTLSCSPISGHRSVSWYQQTPGQGLQFLFEYFSETQRNKGNFPGRFSGRQFSNSRSEMNVSTLELGDSALYLCASSLDNNYGYTFGSGTRLTVV.

Many counts were recorded for this clonotype. The J gene is TRBJ2-5, the V gene TRBV5-1; no firm D call. The CDR3 has 12 residues. Germline V gene sequence: CDR1 SGHRS, CDR2 YFSETQ. V gave up 4 bases and J gave up 7 bases, with 11 bases separating them. CDR3 sequence: CASSPASATQYF. The CDR3 DNA is TGCGCCAGCAGCCCCGCCAGCGCGACCCAGTACTTC.

This clonotype was found many times. V gene TRBV5-6 combines with J gene TRBJ2-2, with a possible D match to TRBD1 (6 bases). Germline CDR1 reads SGHDT; CDR2 reads YYEEEE. The CDR3 is 13 amino acids. Deletions cut 10 bases from V and 4 bases from J, with 14 bases between. CDR3 region: CAARQGSTGELFF. The CDR3 DNA reads as TGTGCCGCCCGTCAGGGGAGCACCGGGGAGCTGTTTTTT.

This clonotype was detected many times. The V gene is TRBV7-8, the J gene TRBJ2-7; TRBD2 matches at 10 bases. V gave up 5 bases and J gave up 3 bases; unmatched junction bases: 4. Per the germline V gene, CDR1 is SGHVS and CDR2 is FQNEAQ. CDR3 size: 14 residues. As DNA, the CDR3 is TGTGCCAGCAGCCTACGGACTAGCGGCTACGAGCAGTACTTC. Translated: CASSLRTSGYEQYF.

This clonotype occurred many times. The chain is built from TRBV7-3 and TRBJ2-1, with D unclear. Germline assignment: CDR1 SGHTA and CDR2 FQGTGA. CDR3 length: 13 amino acids. V lost 0 bases to trimming and J lost 9 bases, with 9 bases between them. CDR3: CASSLTSRSEQFF. The CDR3 region has the DNA TGTGCCAGCAGCTTAACGAGTCGGTCTGAGCAGTTCTTC.

This clonotype was observed at least ten times. The V gene is TRBV12-3 or TRBV12-4, the J gene TRBJ2-7, with 7 bases aligning to TRBD2. The CDR3 consists of 13 residues. V trimming: 3 bases; J trimming: 3 bases; junction bases outside the gene matches: 2. CDR3 loop: CASSFRGGYEQYF. The CDR3, as DNA: TGTGCCAGCAGTTTCCGCGGGGGCTACGAGCAGTACTTC.

This clonotype was observed many times. The chain recombines TRBV6-1 with TRBJ1-3; D remains ambiguous. The CDR3 runs to 15 residues. Trimming took off 5 bases at V and 0 bases at J, with 11 bases between the two ends. CDR1 and CDR2 (germline): MNHNS, SASEGT. CDR3 region: CASSRERNSGNTIYF. The CDR3 DNA is TGTGCCAGCAGTCGGGAAAGGAACTCTGGAAACACCATATATTTT.